The rows below give T cell receptor beta chains drawn from one sample of a study of early T cells in non-severe SARS-CoV-2 infection. TCRdb re-called the 5' RACE reads with MiXCR, one entry per CDR3 protein. The sample carries more than 65,000 distinct CDR3 sequences, around 12% recorded once. Input material: whole blood. These receptors were taken from an adult who was a healthcare worker with PCR-confirmed SARS-CoV-2 infection or an uninfected control (not recorded which). CDR3s include the opening cysteine and the closing phenylalanine or tryptophan. A D gene is named only where the DNA matches it firmly. Where a row states a size, it is once, few, many or the class of an expanded clone; other rows omit it.

J gene	D gene	V gene	clone size	CDR3 protein	CDR3 DNA
TRBJ1-5	TRBD1	TRBV12-3/TRBV12-4	many	CASRGTGWQPQHF	TGTGCCAGCAGGGGGACAGGGTGGCAGCCCCAGCATTTT
TRBJ2-7	TRBD2	TRBV28	many	CASRGLAGGQPVYEQYF	TGTGCCAGCCGAGGATTAGCGGGGGGGCAGCCTGTGTACGAGCAGTACTTC
TRBJ2-7	NA	TRBV7-2	many	CASTKKGGANEQYF	TGTGCCAGCACCAAAAAGGGGGGAGCCAACGAGCAGTACTTC
TRBJ2-2	NA	TRBV10-3	NA	CAISESTRGTGELFF	TGTGCCATCAGTGAGTCGACTCGAGGCACCGGGGAGCTGTTTTTT
TRBJ2-5	NA	TRBV18	many	CASSPRLESTQYF	TGTGCCAGCTCACCACGCTTGGAGAGTACCCAGTACTTC
TRBJ2-2	NA	TRBV2	NA	CASMVGRSGELFF	TGTGCCAGCATGGTCGGGCGCTCGGGGGAGCTGTTTTTT
TRBJ2-5	TRBD2	TRBV3-1	NA	CASSTTSGEETQYF	TGTGCCAGCAGTACCACTAGCGGGGAAGAGACCCAGTACTTC
TRBJ2-3	NA	TRBV29-1	many	CSVESLSVQYF	TGCAGCGTAGAGTCACTTTCTGTGCAGTATTTT
TRBJ1-4	TRBD1	TRBV6-5	many	CASSYSNLAGGAGKLFF	TGTGCCAGCAGTTACTCGAATCTGGCAGGGGGCGCGGGTAAACTGTTTTTT
TRBJ2-7	TRBD1	TRBV28	few	CASSTSGTGGGEQYF	TGTGCCAGCAGTACTTCCGGGACAGGGGGCGGCGAGCAGTACTTC
TRBJ2-2	NA	TRBV7-9	many	CASRTDGTNTGELFF	TGTGCCAGCAGGACGGACGGCACGAACACCGGGGAGCTGTTTTTT
TRBJ1-6	NA	TRBV7-6	many	CASSYYRDSPLHF	TGTGCCAGCAGCTACTACAGGGATTCACCCCTCCACTTT
TRBJ1-1	NA	TRBV29-1	NA	CSGKLGQPNTEAFF	TGCAGCGGAAAACTCGGGCAGCCAAACACTGAAGCTTTCTTT
TRBJ2-1	NA	TRBV20-1	once	CSARMRGGYNEQFF	TGCAGTGCTAGAATGCGGGGAGGTTACAATGAGCAGTTCTTC
TRBJ2-7	NA	TRBV10-2	many	CASRGDSYEQYF	TGCGCCAGCAGGGGAGACTCCTACGAGCAGTACTTC
TRBJ1-2	NA	TRBV4-3	many	CASSQELRAFYGYTF	TGCGCCAGCAGCCAAGAATTGCGGGCTTTCTATGGCTACACCTTC
TRBJ1-5	NA	TRBV12-3/TRBV12-4	many	CASSLEGGGQPQHF	TGTGCCAGCAGTTTAGAGGGGGGTGGGCAGCCCCAGCATTTT
TRBJ2-4	NA	TRBV25-1	many	CASRDSTKNIQYF	TGTGCCAGCAGGGACAGTACCAAAAACATTCAGTACTTC
TRBJ2-3	TRBD1	TRBV28	NA	CASSYNRGSTDTQYF	TGTGCCAGCAGCTATAACAGGGGTAGCACAGATACGCAGTATTTT
TRBJ1-2	NA	TRBV21-1	many	CASSKGVGTGFGYTF	TGTGCCAGCAGCAAAGGAGTTGGGACAGGGTTCGGCTACACCTTC
TRBJ1-2	NA	TRBV30	NA	CAWRRIDSNYGYTF	TGTGCCTGGAGGAGGATAGACAGCAACTATGGCTACACCTTC
TRBJ1-1	TRBD1	TRBV27	few	CASSLGQLRAFF	TGTGCCAGCAGTTTGGGACAGTTGCGAGCTTTCTTT
TRBJ1-1	NA	TRBV5-5	NA	CASSLDPGAGTEAFF	TGTGCCAGCAGCTTGGATCCAGGGGCAGGAACTGAAGCTTTCTTT
TRBJ2-7	NA	TRBV9	many	CASSPTSGVEQYF	TGTGCCAGCAGCCCGACTAGTGGGGTAGAGCAGTACTTC
TRBJ2-5	NA	TRBV24-1	many	CATSDTRTVQETQYF	TGTGCCACCAGTGATACGCGGACGGTCCAAGAGACCCAGTACTTC
TRBJ1-4	NA	TRBV6-2/TRBV6-3	NA	CASSYTRELPNEKLFF	TGTGCCAGCAGTTACACCCGGGAGTTGCCTAATGAAAAACTGTTTTTT
TRBJ1-5	NA	TRBV27	NA	CASRTRAHSNQPQHF	TGTGCCAGCAGGACCCGGGCGCATAGCAATCAGCCCCAGCATTTT
TRBJ1-6	NA	TRBV11-2	many	CASSFRASPLHF	TGTGCCAGCAGCTTTAGGGCTTCACCCCTCCACTTT
TRBJ2-1	TRBD1	TRBV30	many	CAWSVGTGGNEQFF	TGTGCCTGGAGTGTGGGGACAGGGGGAAATGAGCAGTTCTTC
TRBJ1-2	TRBD1	TRBV4-3	few	CASSLDRAYGYTF	TGCGCCAGCAGCCTAGACAGGGCCTATGGCTACACCTTC
TRBJ2-7	NA	TRBV10-3	NA	CAAGDSYEQYF	TGTGCCGCCGGGGACTCCTACGAGCAGTACTTC
TRBJ1-1	TRBD1	TRBV7-9	few	CASSLEGTVNTEAFF	TGTGCCAGCAGCTTAGAGGGGACAGTGAACACTGAAGCTTTCTTT
TRBJ2-3	NA	TRBV20-1	many	CSAVSGATDTQYF	TGCAGTGCTGTAAGTGGGGCCACAGATACGCAGTATTTT
TRBJ1-1	NA	TRBV7-9	NA	CVSSARLVTEEAFF	TGTGTCAGCAGCGCCCGATTGGTCACGGAGGAAGCTTTCTTT
TRBJ2-7	NA	TRBV12-3/TRBV12-4	once	CASSALATGRDEQYF	TGTGCCAGCAGCGCCTTGGCGACAGGGAGGGACGAGCAGTACTTC
TRBJ2-7	NA	TRBV27	many	CASSLAAGYEQYF	TGTGCCAGCAGTTTAGCGGCTGGCTACGAGCAGTACTTC
TRBJ2-7	TRBD2	TRBV18	many	CASAGVSLAGPSSEQYF	TGTGCCAGCGCAGGGGTTTCGCTAGCGGGACCGTCTAGCGAGCAGTACTTC
TRBJ2-1	NA	TRBV28	few	CASSGHLGGNEQFF	TGTGCCAGCAGTGGACATCTAGGGGGGAATGAGCAGTTCTTC
TRBJ1-1	NA	TRBV7-8	many	CASSLAIILTDINTEAFF	TGTGCCAGCAGCTTAGCGATTATTCTTACAGATATCAACACTGAAGCTTTCTTT
TRBJ2-1	NA	TRBV11-2	many	CASSPGPGDNEQFF	TGTGCCAGCAGCCCCGGGCCGGGGGACAATGAGCAGTTCTTC
TRBJ2-1	NA	TRBV24-1	many	CATKGVGEQFF	TGTGCCACCAAAGGGGTCGGTGAGCAGTTCTTC
TRBJ1-1	TRBD1	TRBV29-1	NA	CSVDRDRTEAFF	TGCAGCGTGGACAGGGACCGCACTGAAGCTTTCTTT
TRBJ2-3	NA	TRBV3-1	many	CASSQMASTDTQYF	TGTGCCAGCAGCCAAATGGCGAGCACAGATACGCAGTATTTT
TRBJ2-4	TRBD2	TRBV20-1	many	CSAPSAGGLAKNIQYF	TGCAGTGCTCCGAGCGCGGGGGGCTTAGCCAAAAACATTCAGTACTTC
TRBJ1-6	NA	TRBV14	many	CASSQDEGSPLHF	TGTGCCAGCAGCCAAGATGAGGGTTCACCCCTCCACTTT
TRBJ2-3	NA	TRBV20-1	medium-sized	CALGAVIHTDTQYF	TGCGCCCTGGGGGCCGTCATCCACACAGATACGCAGTATTTT
TRBJ2-5	NA	TRBV9	many	CASSVGGQGQTQYF	TGTGCCAGCAGCGTAGGTGGGCAGGGTCAGACCCAGTACTTC
TRBJ2-7	NA	TRBV10-3	NA	CAISESRQGTYEQYF	TGTGCCATCAGTGAGTCGAGGCAGGGTACCTACGAGCAGTACTTC
TRBJ1-1	NA	TRBV5-1	few	CASSLGQENTEAFF	TGCGCCAGCAGCTTGGGACAGGAGAACACTGAAGCTTTCTTT
TRBJ1-1	NA	TRBV9	few	CASSVDLMNTEAFF	TGTGCCAGCAGCGTAGACCTCATGAACACTGAAGCTTTCTTT
TRBJ2-7	NA	TRBV11-2	many	CASSLGLSIDEQYF	TGTGCCAGCAGTCTCGGGCTTTCTATCGACGAGCAGTACTTC
TRBJ1-3	NA	TRBV20-1	NA	CSARDNGNTIYF	TGCAGTGCCCGGGACAACGGAAACACCATATATTTT
TRBJ1-2	NA	TRBV28	many	CASSFDRNYGYTF	TGTGCCAGCAGCTTTGACAGGAACTATGGCTACACCTTC
TRBJ2-5	TRBD2	TRBV20-1	NA	CSASLAGTQETQYF	TGCAGTGCGAGTCTAGCGGGGACGCAAGAGACCCAGTACTTC
TRBJ2-3	NA	TRBV11-2	few	CASSNTGGTQYF	TGTGCCAGCAGCAACACTGGTGGTACGCAGTATTTT
TRBJ2-3	TRBD2	TRBV11-2	many	CASSLWASGGSSTDTQYF	TGTGCCAGCAGCTTATGGGCTAGCGGGGGGTCGAGCACAGATACGCAGTATTTT
TRBJ1-4	NA	TRBV12-3/TRBV12-4	NA	CASSSPRPKATNEKLFF	TGTGCCAGCAGTTCGCCCAGGCCCAAGGCAACTAATGAAAAACTGTTTTTT
TRBJ2-7	TRBD2	TRBV12-3/TRBV12-4	many	CASSLGIAGGYEQYF	TGTGCCAGCAGTTTAGGTATAGCGGGAGGTTACGAGCAGTACTTC
TRBJ2-1	NA	TRBV19	many	CASSIRGEQFF	TGTGCCAGTAGTATCCGGGGGGAGCAGTTCTTC
TRBJ1-3	NA	TRBV13	many	CASSPPPVGGFFGNTIYF	TGTGCCAGCAGCCCACCCCCGGTCGGTGGGTTTTTTGGAAACACCATATATTTT